This T cell receptor (beta chain) was identified during a study of molecular identifiers for immune sequencing clone quantification. This clonotype was seen many times. Sequence at one end of the junction differs from germline and may be a read error. TCRdb passed the PCR reads through MiXCR, listing each CDR3 protein once. The table lists under 800,000 distinct CDR3 sequences, around 25% of them singletons. The CDR3 is made up of 13 amino acids. Looked up from germline, CDR1 is MNHEY and CDR2 is SMNVEV (reference sequence). The chain joins TRBV27 to TRBJ1-1; D might be TRBD1 (5 bases). The sequencing input was naive CD8+ T cells from blood, with Jurkat cell RNA spiked in. Sample subset: FACS-sorted CD8+CD4-CCR7+CD45RA+ naive T cells. This TCR was sampled from a human donor in good health. Some libraries in this study had Jurkat cell RNA spiked in. The DNA for the CDR3 is TGCGCCAGCAGTCATACAGGTAACACTGAAGCTTTCTTT. This encodes CASSHTGNTEAFF.